The clone carrying this T cell receptor beta chain was recorded a few times. This record comes from a study of regulatory T cells in long-lasting Graves disease. On the study more broadly: Patients newly diagnosed with Graves' had been on antithyroid drugs for under 3 months.

Noted time point: newly diagnosed GD, antithyroid drugs for less than 3 months. The TCR library was made from RNA extracted from PBMCs. CDR3 length: 14 amino acids. The junction had 8 bases not matched to a gene; V was cut back by 6 bases and J by 8 bases. Germline values: CDR1 KGHSH, CDR2 LQKENI. The authors built TCR beta libraries using iRepertoire HTBI primers and Arm-PCR of CDR3 regions. TCRdb used MiXCR to reprocess the multiplex PCR reads, holding one entry per CDR3 protein. Of 350,000 to 550,000 distinct CDR3 sequences listed, 13% to 15% were seen once; the top ten hold about a sixth. This sample also belongs to another study, concerning T cells in Graves' hyperthyroidism and ophthalmopathy.

Sequenced here: peripheral blood mononuclear cells (PBMCs), sampled at new diagnosis, from a patient treated with antithyroid drugs. This receptor was obtained from a woman aged 45-65 years with Graves disease. V and J are TRBV18 and TRBJ1-5; 9 bases map to TRBD1. In DNA, the CDR3 is TGTGCCAGCTCCCCCGGACAGGGGTGGGAGCCCCAGCATTTT. This codes for CASSPGQGWEPQHF.